Shown below are 22 T cell receptor beta chains from a single sample sequenced in a study of cytomegalovirus exposure and HLA in healthy donors (dated by TCRdb to about 2017). The library was made by the immunoSEQ multiplex PCR assay. For the multiplex PCR, a mixture combining 60 forward primers for TCR Vbeta segments and 13 reverse primers for TCR Jbeta segments was used. TCRdb stores this immuneACCESS table with in-frame sequences only. Part of the clones is absent; in the studies checked, under half of the shortfall reflects unresolved V genes, and no reason is known for the rest. This sample is represented by 130,000 to 150,000 clones; 80% of them were singletons. 4.5% to 6.5% of the sample is held by the ten biggest clonotypes. The sequencing sample was made of PBMCs. These receptors all come from a male donor in good health and CMV-seronegative.

This chain uses TRBV28 with TRBJ1-5, with 7 bases aligning to TRBD1. V was clipped by 6 bases and J by 0 bases; unmatched bases: 11. The germline V gene has CDR1 MDHEN and CDR2 SYDVKM. CDR3 size: 17 residues. CDR3 amino acids: CASRRGRGGGSNQPQHF. In nucleotides, the CDR3 is TGTGCCAGCAGGAGGGGGCGGGGTGGTGGTAGCAATCAGCCCCAGCATTTT. The whole variable domain, remainder taken from reference TRBV28 and TRBJ1-5, is DVKVTQSSRYLVKRTGEKVFLECVQDMDHENMFWYRQDPGLGLRLIYFSYDVKMKEKGDIPEGYSVSREKKERFSLILESASTNQTSMYLCASRRGRGGGSNQPQHFGDGTRLSIL.

The V and J genes are TRBV4-2 and TRBJ1-6; D possibly corresponds to TRBD1 (5 bases). The CDR3 totals 15 residues. V lost 5 bases, J lost 7 bases, and 15 bases lay in between. Germline V gene data show CDR1 as LGHNA and CDR2 as YNFKEQ. The CDR3 protein is CASSANFNRNSPLHF. DNA for the CDR3: TGTGCCAGCAGCGCAAACTTCAACAGGAATTCACCCCTCCACTTT.

This sequence joins TRBV28 and TRBJ2-2; D is possibly TRBD1 (6 bases). The V and J ends lost 3 bases and 3 bases respectively, with 11 bases between them. The V gene's germline CDR1 is MDHEN and CDR2 SYDVKM. The CDR3 totals 15 residues. The CDR3 DNA reads TGTGCCAGCAGTTTGGGGACACAATACACCGGGGAGCTGTTTTTT. Amino acid sequence: CASSLGTQYTGELFF. The variable domain in full, with the rest retrieved from reference TRBV28 and TRBJ2-2, is DVKVTQSSRYLVKRTGEKVFLECVQDMDHENMFWYRQDPGLGLRLIYFSYDVKMKEKGDIPEGYSVSREKKERFSLILESASTNQTSMYLCASSLGTQYTGELFFGEGSRLTVL.

This chain uses TRBV30 with TRBJ2-3; D remains unclear. V lost 2 bases and J 3 bases, leaving 15 bases between the germline ends. CDR1 is GTSNPN and CDR2 is SVGIG in the germline V gene (reference sequence). This CDR3 is 15 amino acids long. Written as DNA, the CDR3 is TGTGCCTGGAGTCTAGGTGGAATTGCGACAGATACGCAGTATTTT. Translation gives CAWSLGGIATDTQYF.

The chain couples TRBV20-1 to TRBJ2-3; the D is unclear. V was trimmed by 4 bases and J by 2 bases, leaving 4 bases between them. The germline V gene has CDR1 DFQATT and CDR2 SNEGSKA (reference sequence). This CDR3 is built from 11 residues. The DNA for the CDR3 is TGCAGTGCTAAACTCACAGATACGCAGTATTTT. Translated: CSAKLTDTQYF.

A few counts support this clone. The chain couples TRBV12-1 to TRBJ2-7; TRBD1 is taken as the D call from the table, unchecked against the DNA. TRBV12-1 is recorded as a pseudogene. The CDR3 has 14 amino acids. CDR3 sequence reads: CASSRRRTASEQYF. CDR3 DNA: TGTGCCAGCAGCCGACGAAGGACAGCTAGCGAGCAGTACTTC.

The V call is TRBV27, the J call TRBJ2-3; TRBD2 might be the D (5 bases). Trimming stripped 6 bases from V and 6 bases from J, with 16 bases between. In germline, CDR1 is MNHEY, CDR2 SMNVEV (reference sequence). This CDR3 spans 14 amino acids. DNA of the CDR3: TGTGCCAGCAGGGACTCGGAGCCGGCGGATACGCAGTATTTT. Its translation: CASRDSEPADTQYF.

V and J are TRBV4-3 and TRBJ2-3; D is perhaps TRBD2 (6 bases). The V gene lost 0 bases and the J gene lost 1 base, with 11 bases spanning the gap. CDR3 length equals 16 residues. CDR1 is LGHNA and CDR2 is YSLEER in the germline V gene. The CDR3 loop reads CASSQERGGGTDTQYF. The CDR3 nucleotides read TGCGCCAGCAGCCAAGAGCGGGGCGGTGGCACAGATACGCAGTATTTT.

This chain uses TRBV18 with TRBJ1-1; D is possibly TRBD1 (6 bases). Trimming removed 3 bases from V and 10 bases from J, with 15 bases in between. CDR1 KGHSH and CDR2 LQKENI come from the germline V gene. The CDR3 runs 13 residues. The CDR3 nucleotides are TGTGCCAGCTCACCTCTGGACAGAGGTATAGCTTTCTTT. Translating gives CASSPLDRGIAFF. The full variable domain, its missing parts supplied by reference TRBV18 and TRBJ1-1, is NAGVMQNPRHLVRRRGQEARLRCSPMKGHSHVYWYRQLPEEGLKFMVYLQKENIIDESGMPKERFSAEFPKEGPSILRIQQVVRGDSAAYFCASSPLDRGIAFFGQGTRLTVV.

The V call is TRBV9, the J call TRBJ1-2; possibly TRBD1 for D (5 bases). V was trimmed by 5 bases and J by 6 bases, leaving 20 bases between them. The CDR3 spans 15 residues. Germline V gives CDR1 SGDLS, CDR2 YYNGEE. The CDR3 DNA sequence: TGTGCCAGCAGTGCGGGGCAAGAGACCTATCATGGCTACACCTTC. This gives the protein CASSAGQETYHGYTF.

The chain carries TRBV27 and TRBJ2-7; 8 bases match TRBD1. V shed 6 bases, J shed 6 bases, and the junction held 13 bases outside the gene matches. The germline V gene encodes CDR1 MNHEY and CDR2 SMNVEV (reference sequence). This CDR3 is 15 amino acids long. The CDR3 nucleotides read TGTGCCAGCAGCCTTTCCGGGACAGGCGGTCCCGAGCAGTACTTC. Translated: CASSLSGTGGPEQYF.

The V gene is TRBV7-2, the J gene TRBJ1-1; 7 bases line up with TRBD1. The CDR3 length is 14 residues. Germline CDR1 reads SGHTA; CDR2 reads FQGNSA. Trimming at V came to 1 base and at J to 1 base, leaving 0 bases not matched to a gene. The CDR3 reads CASSLDRGNTEAFF. The DNA of the CDR3 is TGTGCCAGCAGCTTAGACAGGGGGAACACTGAAGCTTTCTTT. The whole variable domain, remainder taken from reference TRBV7-2 and TRBJ1-1, is GAGVSQSPSNKVTEKGKDVELRCDPISGHTALYWYRQSLGQGLEFLIYFQGNSAPDKSGLPSDRFSAERTGGSVSTLTIQRTQQEDSAVYLCASSLDRGNTEAFFGQGTRLTVV.

V is TRBV19 and J is TRBJ1-2; D might be TRBD1 (5 bases). Germline V gene data show CDR1 as LNHDA and CDR2 as SQIVND (reference sequence). The CDR3 extends over 16 amino acids. The V end was cut by 2 bases, the J end by 5 bases, with 18 bases between. The CDR3 region is CASSIRQTSHSYGYTF. The CDR3 nucleotides are TGTGCCAGTAGTATACGACAGACGAGCCACTCTTATGGCTACACCTTC.

This rearrangement joins TRBV28 to TRBJ1-2, with D possibly being TRBD1 (5 bases). The CDR3 has 14 residues. Germline V CDR1 and CDR2: MDHEN, SYDVKM. Deletions cut 6 bases from V and 3 bases from J, with 14 bases between. The CDR3 coding sequence is TGTGCCAGCAGACGAGGGGAGGTGGACTATGGCTACACCTTC. Protein sequence: CASRRGEVDYGYTF.

This chain links TRBV2 with TRBJ2-7; TRBD2 aligns across 7 bases. V lost 4 bases and J lost 5; bases outside the gene matches: 2. CDR3 length: 12 amino acids. CDR1 is SNHLY and CDR2 is FYNNEI in the germline V gene. The DNA of the CDR3 is TGTGCCAGCAGTGTCCGGGGGGACGAGCAGTACTTC. Its translation: CASSVRGDEQYF.

This rearrangement joins TRBV5-1 to TRBJ1-3, with D maybe TRBD1 (5 bases). The CDR3 runs 16 residues. Trimming removed 1 base at V and 0 bases at J, with 11 bases between. CDR1 and CDR2 (germline): SGHRS, YFSETQ. The CDR3 protein is CASSLFGGNSGNTIYF. CDR3 nucleotide sequence: TGCGCCAGCAGCTTGTTCGGGGGGAACTCTGGAAACACCATATATTTT. Full variable domain (missing parts from reference TRBV5-1 and TRBJ1-3): KAGVTQTPRYLIKTRGQQVTLSCSPISGHRSVSWYQQTPGQGLQFLFEYFSETQRNKGNFPGRFSGRQFSNSRSEMNVSTLELGDSALYLCASSLFGGNSGNTIYFGEGSWLTVV.

The genes are TRBV2 and TRBJ1-1; D perhaps matches TRBD1 (6 bases). Germline CDR1 SNHLY, CDR2 FYNNEI. V was trimmed by 6 bases and J by 8 bases, leaving 13 bases between them. CDR3 size: 12 residues. The chain's CDR3 is CASSRVDREAFF. CDR3 in DNA: TGTGCCAGCAGCCGCGTTGACAGGGAAGCTTTCTTT.

The chain joins TRBV19 to TRBJ1-6; D unclear. Germline CDR1 is LNHDA and CDR2 is SQIVND (reference sequence). CDR3 length equals 15 residues. Trimming pared 3 bases from V and 4 bases from J, leaving 10 bases between. The CDR3 region has the DNA TGTGCCAGTAGTATCTCGACTTTTTATAATTCACCCCTCCACTTT. Its protein is CASSISTFYNSPLHF.

The chain carries TRBV5-1 and TRBJ2-7; TRBD1 matches 7 bases. The CDR3 has 17 residues. J gave up 4 bases and V 5 bases, and 18 bases lay outside the gene matches. In germline, CDR1 is SGHRS, CDR2 YFSETQ. The CDR3 loop is CASRHGRTGTVGYEQYF. CDR3 in DNA: TGCGCCAGCAGGCACGGAAGGACAGGCACGGTGGGGTACGAGCAGTACTTC.

The chain uses TRBV18 and TRBJ1-6; weak D call: TRBD1 (5 bases). The CDR3 covers 14 residues. Germline CDR1 is KGHSH and CDR2 is LQKENI. V lost 4 bases, J lost 8 bases, and 12 bases lay in between. In nucleotides, the CDR3 is TGTGCCAGCTCACACGGGACTCTACATTCACCCCTCCACTTT. Protein sequence: CASSHGTLHSPLHF.

The V gene is TRBV5-1, the J gene TRBJ2-7; 7 bases fit TRBD1. Germline values: CDR1 SGHRS, CDR2 YFSETQ. V lost 5 bases, J lost 1 base, and 6 bases stayed unmatched. There are 14 residues in the CDR3. The CDR3 spells CASSWTGRSYEQYF. In nucleotides, the CDR3 is TGCGCCAGCAGTTGGACAGGCCGATCCTACGAGCAGTACTTC.

This chain connects TRBV28 to TRBJ1-1; D gene ambiguous. The CDR3 length is 13 residues. V was pared by 7 bases and J by 0 bases, with 9 bases between. Germline-derived CDR1 and CDR2 are MDHEN and SYDVKM. This CDR3 is CASISGLNTEAFF. The CDR3 DNA follows: TGTGCCAGCATAAGCGGGTTGAACACTGAAGCTTTCTTT.